The rows below give T cell receptor beta chains drawn from one sample of a study of cytomegalovirus exposure and HLA in healthy donors. Generated by immunoSEQ multiplex PCR, the TCRdb table keeps only in-frame clones and is missing some. This table holds 120,000 to 150,000 clones, 65% to 90% found once. Sequencing input: PBMCs. The receptors originated from a young woman in good health and CMV-seronegative. Both conserved end residues are part of each CDR3. A D gene is named only where the DNA matches it firmly. Not every row has a clone size; where given, it reads once, few, many or a size class.

V	size	J	D	CDR3	DNA
TRBV5-3	.	TRBJ2-7	TRBD2	CARSCWILRELYEQYF	TGTGCCAGAAGCTGCTGGATTTTGCGGGAGCTCTACGAGCAGTACTTC
TRBV7-2	.	TRBJ2-1	.	CASSSGTRAYNEQFF	TGTGCCAGCAGTTCAGGGACACGAGCCTACAATGAGCAGTTCTTC
TRBV11-1	.	TRBJ2-7	TRBD2	CASSRVLRGAPGEQYF	TGTGCCAGCAGCCGAGTTTTGCGGGGGGCGCCCGGGGAGCAGTACTTC
TRBV19	.	TRBJ2-1	TRBD1	CASKEGTGGSWEQFF	TGTGCCAGTAAGGAGGGGACAGGGGGCAGTTGGGAGCAGTTCTTC
TRBV29-1	.	TRBJ1-1	.	CSVSGGTEAFF	TGCAGCGTTTCTGGAGGGACTGAAGCTTTCTTT
TRBV2	.	TRBJ2-2	TRBD2	CASSEAGLAGELFF	TGTGCCAGCAGTGAAGCCGGACTAGCCGGGGAGCTGTTTTTT
TRBV15	.	TRBJ2-3	.	CATSDGPGATDTQYF	TGTGCCACCAGCGACGGGCCAGGGGCCACAGATACGCAGTATTTT
TRBV4-1	.	TRBJ2-7	.	CASSQSGHAEWYEQYF	TGCGCCAGCAGCCAATCGGGACATGCGGAGTGGTACGAGCAGTACTTC
TRBV7-9	.	TRBJ2-5	TRBD1	CASSRGQGIPQETQYF	TGTGCCAGCAGTAGGGGACAGGGGATTCCTCAAGAGACCCAGTACTTC
TRBV7-9	.	TRBJ2-1	.	CASSLLGGEQFF	TGTGCCAGCAGCTTACTTGGAGGTGAGCAGTTCTTC
TRBV6-6	few	TRBJ1-1	TRBD1	CASSFRGSGTEAFF	TGTGCCAGCAGTTTCAGGGGGTCGGGGACTGAAGCTTTCTTT
TRBV10-3	.	TRBJ1-2	.	CAISVNRLNYGYTF	TGTGCCATCAGTGTTAACAGGCTTAACTATGGCTACACCTTC
TRBV6-4	.	TRBJ2-1	TRBD2	CASSDSGLAGGGEQFF	TGTGCCAGCAGTGACTCGGGACTAGCGGGGGGTGGTGAGCAGTTCTTC
TRBV6-1	few	TRBJ1-2	TRBD1	CASDSRGREGYTF	TGTGCCAGCGACTCCAGGGGGCGGGAGGGCTACACCTTC
TRBV6-6	.	TRBJ2-7	.	CASSYSRTASYEQYF	TGTGCCAGCAGTTACTCGAGGACAGCGTCCTACGAGCAGTACTTC
TRBV5-1	.	TRBJ1-1	TRBD1	CASSTGGEITEAFF	TGCGCCAGCAGTACAGGGGGAGAGATCACTGAAGCTTTCTTT
TRBV15	.	TRBJ2-3	.	CATSRKTRSGTDTQYF	TGTGCCACCAGCAGAAAAACTAGGAGTGGCACAGATACGCAGTATTTT
TRBV25-1	.	TRBJ2-7	TRBD1	CASSDLGQRTYEQYF	TGTGCCAGCAGTGATTTGGGACAGAGAACCTACGAGCAGTACTTC
TRBV4-2	.	TRBJ2-7	TRBD1	CASSQGIGQAPYEQYF	TGTGCCAGCAGCCAAGGCATAGGACAGGCTCCCTACGAGCAGTACTTC
TRBV9	.	TRBJ1-4	.	CASSVGPGINEKLFF	TGTGCCAGCAGCGTAGGGCCAGGAATAAATGAGAAACTGTTTTTT
TRBV7-9	.	TRBJ2-7	.	CSSSLAVGPLGYEQYF	TGTTCCAGCAGCTTAGCTGTCGGCCCTCTAGGCTACGAGCAGTACTTC
TRBV30	.	TRBJ1-2	.	CAWTGVPNYGYTF	TGTGCCTGGACCGGAGTCCCTAACTATGGCTACACCTTC
TRBV19	.	TRBJ2-3	.	CASSINGFEADTQYF	TGTGCCAGTAGTATAAATGGGTTCGAGGCAGATACGCAGTATTTT
TRBV19	.	TRBJ2-2	TRBD1	CASSLPRDRVTFAGELFF	TGTGCCAGTAGTCTGCCCAGGGACAGGGTTACTTTCGCCGGGGAGCTGTTTTTT
TRBV2	.	TRBJ1-3	.	CASSVEGSGNTIYF	TGTGCCAGCAGTGTCGAGGGATCTGGAAACACCATATATTTT
TRBV29-1	.	TRBJ2-7	TRBD1	CSVEDRDRGFYEQYF	TGCAGCGTTGAAGACCGGGACAGGGGTTTCTACGAGCAGTACTTC
TRBV4-1	.	TRBJ1-4	.	CASSQVRGYTTNEKLFF	TGCGCCAGCAGCCAAGTCCGAGGATACACAACTAATGAAAAACTGTTTTTT
TRBV27	.	TRBJ2-7	.	CASSSDRAFKQYF	TGTGCCAGCAGTAGTGACAGAGCTTTCAAGCAGTACTTC
TRBV30	.	TRBJ2-1	.	CAFLRAGNEQFF	TGTGCCTTCCTTAGGGCGGGCAATGAGCAGTTCTTC
TRBV4-1	.	TRBJ1-2	.	CASSQDRSVDLYGYTF	TGCGCCAGCAGCCAAGATCGTTCGGTGGACTTGTATGGCTACACCTTC
TRBV19	.	TRBJ2-1	TRBD1	CASSIFRQGPYNEQFF	TGTGCCAGTAGTATCTTTCGACAGGGACCCTACAATGAGCAGTTCTTC
TRBV2	.	TRBJ1-5	.	CASSNTGKSQPQHF	TGTGCCAGCAGTAATACAGGGAAGAGTCAGCCCCAGCATTTT
TRBV7-9	.	TRBJ2-4	.	CASSPTLGLEGNIQYF	TGTGCCAGCAGCCCCACGTTGGGCCTCGAGGGAAACATTCAGTACTTC
TRBV18	.	TRBJ2-2	.	CASSPGESAGELFF	TGTGCCAGCTCACCTGGGGAGTCCGCCGGGGAGCTGTTTTTT
TRBV28	.	TRBJ2-3	TRBD1	CASSFQGASTDTQYF	TGTGCCAGCAGTTTCCAGGGGGCTAGCACAGATACGCAGTATTTT
TRBV6-1	.	TRBJ2-5	.	CASSRVETQYF	TGTGCCAGCAGCAGGGTAGAGACCCAGTACTTC
TRBV7-2	.	TRBJ2-2	TRBD1	CASSLQGAVTGELFF	TGTGCCAGCAGCTTACAGGGGGCAGTCACCGGGGAGCTGTTTTTT
TRBV9	.	TRBJ2-5	TRBD1	CASSLRQGETQYF	TGTGCCAGCAGCCTGAGACAGGGGGAGACCCAGTACTTC
TRBV7-3	.	TRBJ2-1	.	CASSLRGQRDNEQFF	TGTGCCAGCAGCTTACGGGGTCAGAGGGACAATGAGCAGTTCTTC
TRBV19	.	TRBJ1-1	.	CASSIGQVYNTEAFF	TGTGCCAGTAGTATAGGACAGGTGTACAACACTGAAGCTTTCTTT
TRBV7-9	.	TRBJ1-2	TRBD1	CASSISQTGGYGYTF	TGTGCCAGCAGCATAAGTCAGACAGGGGGCTATGGCTACACCTTC
TRBV30	once	TRBJ2-1	.	CAWSRASGEGQFF	TGTGCCTGGAGTCGCGCATCAGGGGAGGGGCAGTTCTTC
TRBV2	.	TRBJ2-1	TRBD2	CARGLGAGGNEQFF	TGTGCCAGGGGCTTGGGAGCGGGGGGCAATGAGCAGTTCTTC
TRBV9	.	TRBJ2-1	.	CASSVGPNRGGNEQFF	TGTGCCAGCAGCGTTGGCCCAAACAGGGGGGGCAATGAGCAGTTCTTC
TRBV6-5	.	TRBJ2-1	TRBD1	CASSPGTGAYNEQFF	TGTGCCAGCAGCCCCGGGACAGGGGCCTACAATGAGCAGTTCTTC